This passage covers 24 T cell receptor beta chains from one sample sequenced in a study of blood T cell repertoires in COVID-19 (TCRdb year 2020). Library generation was performed with the immunoSEQ multiplex PCR assay. TCRdb stores this immuneACCESS table with in-frame sequences only. Part of the clones is absent; in the studies checked, under half of the shortfall reflects unresolved V genes, and no reason is known for the rest. This sample gives more than 300,000 clones in total; around 88% of them show up just once. The ten largest account for 1.5% to 2% of the sample. Sequencing was carried out using peripheral blood. These receptors were obtained from a woman aged 30 to 39 with COVID-19, enrolled during active disease.

This chain uses TRBV6-4 with TRBJ2-1, with 10 positions matching TRBD2. The germline gives CDR1 MRHNA, CDR2 SNTAGT. The CDR3 is made up of 16 amino acids. V was pared by 6 bases and J by 3 bases, with 8 bases of the junction left unmatched. CDR3 in amino acids: CASSQRAGGRYNEQFF. CDR3 coding DNA: TGTGCCAGCAGCCAGAGAGCGGGGGGGCGCTACAATGAGCAGTTCTTC.

The V and J genes are TRBV6-5 and TRBJ1-2, with 8 bases identical to TRBD1. Losses at the gene ends were 9 bases for V and 1 base for J; bases not matched to a gene: 10. Per germline, CDR1 MNHEY and CDR2 SVGAGI. The CDR3 sequence is 15 residues long. CDR3 protein: CASPGQGVVNYGYTF. The CDR3 region has the DNA TGTGCCAGTCCAGGACAGGGTGTAGTTAACTATGGCTACACCTTC.

The genes are TRBV27 and TRBJ1-6, with 8 positions matching TRBD1. The CDR3 contains 15 residues. Per the germline V gene, CDR1 is MNHEY and CDR2 is SMNVEV (reference sequence). The J segment lost 6 bases and the V segment lost 6 bases, leaving 7 bases of the junction unmatched. The CDR3 loop is CASSSRQGSNSPLHF. The CDR3 region has the DNA TGTGCCAGCAGCTCTCGACAGGGGTCTAATTCACCCCTCCACTTT.

The chain recombines TRBV28 with TRBJ1-6, with 8 bases matching TRBD1. The CDR3 is 16 amino acids. Trimming took 6 bases from V and 0 from J; bases not matched to a gene: 4. Per the germline V gene, CDR1 is MDHEN and CDR2 is SYDVKM. The CDR3 loop reads CASRNRGSSYNSPLHF. In DNA form, the CDR3 reads TGTGCCAGCAGGAACAGGGGGAGCTCCTATAATTCACCCCTCCACTTT.

The chain couples TRBV29-1 to TRBJ1-1, with D hard to call. The ends were cut back, 5 bases at V and 1 base at J, with 8 bases in the middle. The CDR3 is 12 amino acids. Germline V CDR1 and CDR2: SQVTM, ANQGSEA. In DNA form, the CDR3 reads TGCAGCGTTCTACTAAGGAACACTGAAGCTTTCTTT. It codes for CSVLLRNTEAFF. The full variable domain, completed using reference TRBV29-1 and TRBJ1-1, is SAVISQKPSRDICQRGTSLTIQCQVDSQVTMMFWYRQQPGQSLTLIATANQGSEATYESGFVIDKFPISRPNLTFSTLTVSNMSPEDSSIYLCSVLLRNTEAFFGQGTRLTVV.

This clone was seen more than once but under ten times. Other nucleotide sequences from this sample produce the same CDR3. This chain uses TRBV24-1 with TRBJ1-2; no clear D. The CDR3 loop spans 13 amino acids. Germline V lookup: CDR1 KGHDR, CDR2 SFDVKD. V lost 4 bases and J lost 5, with 10 bases in between. CDR3: CATSDQTGYGYTF. The CDR3 region has the DNA TGTGCCACCAGTGACCAAACGGGGTATGGCTACACCTTC.

This sequence joins TRBV12-3 or TRBV12-4 and TRBJ1-1; a possible D gene is TRBD1 (5 bases). The V gene lost 8 bases and the J gene lost 7 bases, with 14 bases spanning the gap. This CDR3 has 12 amino acids. This CDR3 is CASAAGWDEAFF. CDR3 nucleotide sequence: TGTGCCAGCGCCGCAGGGTGGGATGAAGCTTTCTTT.

CDR3 sequence: CASSHGTGRTEAFF. The DNA of the CDR3 is TGTGCCAGTAGCCATGGGACAGGACGGACTGAAGCTTTCTTT. This rearrangement joins TRBV19 to TRBJ1-1; TRBD1 matches at 8 bases. This CDR3 contains 14 residues. Trimming cost V 6 bases and J 5 bases; bases outside gene matches: 8. CDR1 is LNHDA, CDR2 SQIVND, per germline (reference sequence).

The chain recombines TRBV19 with TRBJ1-5; tentatively, D is TRBD1 (5 bases). CDR1 LNHDA and CDR2 SQIVND come from the germline V gene (reference sequence). Trimming removed 4 bases from V and 4 bases from J, with 8 bases in between. The CDR3 extends over 13 amino acids. This CDR3 reads CASSRQTNQPQHF. The CDR3 nucleotides are TGTGCCAGTAGTAGACAGACTAATCAGCCCCAGCATTTT.

This clone was counted between two and nine times. The chain joins TRBV5-1 to TRBJ1-2; a weak D match, TRBD1 (5 bases). This CDR3 region has 17 residues. V lost 5 bases and J lost 3, with 23 bases in between. Germline-derived CDR1 and CDR2 are SGHRS and YFSETQ. This chain's CDR3 is CASRSLGGRQEHYGYTF. The CDR3 DNA follows: TGCGCCAGCAGATCCCTCGGGGGTAGGCAGGAACACTATGGCTACACCTTC.

The rearrangement joins TRBV6-6 to TRBJ2-7; possibly TRBD1 for D (6 bases). There are 13 residues in the CDR3. The germline CDR1 and CDR2 sequences are MNHNY and SVGAGI (reference sequence). Trimming took 0 bases from V and 6 from J, leaving 9 bases between them. The CDR3 loop is CASSYSSRGEQYF. The CDR3 DNA follows: TGTGCCAGCAGTTACTCGTCCAGGGGCGAGCAGTACTTC.

This clone came up once. V usage is TRBV28 and J usage is TRBJ1-1, with D perhaps TRBD1 (6 bases). Germline-derived CDR1 and CDR2 are MDHEN and SYDVKM. The ends were cut back, 3 bases at V and 4 bases at J, with 15 bases in the middle. CDR3 length equals 15 residues. CDR3 loop: CASSFRGIGSTEAFF. Written as DNA, the CDR3 is TGTGCCAGCAGTTTCAGGGGTATTGGATCCACTGAAGCTTTCTTT.

This chain's CDR3 is CATSRDLRGETQYF. The CDR3 region has the DNA TGTGCCACCAGCAGAGATCTCAGGGGAGAGACCCAGTACTTC. The chain links TRBV15 to TRBJ2-5, with TRBD1 as a possible D gene (6 bases). CDR3 length equals 14 residues. Trimming left V 0 bases short and J 4 bases short, with 9 bases between. Germline lookup yields CDR1 LNHNV and CDR2 YYDKDF (reference sequence).

The rearrangement links TRBV19 to TRBJ1-2; D is uncertain. The CDR3 has 12 residues. Deletions cut 0 bases from V and 13 bases from J, with 12 bases between. Germline loops: CDR1 LNHDA, CDR2 SQIVND (reference sequence). Here the CDR3 reads CASSIDRRGRTF. DNA of the CDR3: TGTGCCAGTAGTATAGATCGGCGAGGCCGCACCTTC.

The V and J genes are TRBV6-5 and TRBJ2-5; 7 bases agree with TRBD1. The CDR3 spans 12 residues. J gave up 2 bases and V 11 bases, and 5 bases lay outside the gene matches. The germline V gene encodes CDR1 MNHEY and CDR2 SVGAGI. The CDR3 region has the DNA TGTGCCGTCGGGACAGCGCAAGAGACCCAGTACTTC. It yields the protein CAVGTAQETQYF.

DNA of the CDR3: TGTGCTAGTGGTTTGGTACTTGCCCAGGGTGAGAGGAACACTGAAGCTTTCTTT. Translating gives CASGLVLAQGERNTEAFF. The V and J genes are TRBV12-5 and TRBJ1-1; possible D gene TRBD1, 5 bases. V shed 0 bases and J shed 1 base, with 18 bases lying between them. Germline CDR1 LGHNT, CDR2 FRNRAP. The CDR3 is made up of 18 amino acids.

The J gene is TRBJ2-1, the V gene TRBV12-1; TRBD1, the table's D call, lacks a check against the DNA. TRBV12-1 represents a pseudogene. This CDR3 region has 12 residues. DNA of the CDR3: TGTGCCAGCAGTCCCGCGCCCAGGGAGCAGTTCTTC. Translation gives CASSPAPREQFF.

This chain connects TRBV24-1 to TRBJ1-2; D call uncertain. V was cut by 2 bases and J by 2 bases, with 5 bases left in between. The CDR3 sequence is 13 residues long. Germline V gives CDR1 KGHDR, CDR2 SFDVKD. The CDR3 DNA follows: TGTGCCACCAGTGATTGGCAGAACTATGGCTACACCTTC. It codes for CATSDWQNYGYTF.

With respect to this clone: Other DNA sequences within the sample encode an identical CDR3. J is TRBJ1-3 and V is TRBV5-1, with 7 bases that match TRBD1. The V gene's germline CDR1 is SGHRS and CDR2 YFSETQ. V lost 4 bases, J lost 0 bases, and 4 bases stayed unmatched. This CDR3 has 15 residues. The CDR3 nucleotides are TGCGCCAGCAGCCCAACAGGGGCCTCTGGAAACACCATATATTTT. It translates to CASSPTGASGNTIYF.

The V and J genes are TRBV7-2 and TRBJ2-5, with a weak D call TRBD2 (7 bases). The V gene lost 8 bases and the J gene lost 5 bases, with 15 bases spanning the gap. Germline CDR1 and CDR2: SGHTA and FQGNSA. The CDR3 has 13 amino acids. The DNA of the CDR3 is TGTGCCAGCCTCGGGGGGCCAGAGGAGACCCAGTACTTC. Its translation: CASLGGPEETQYF.

The V call is TRBV6-1, the J call TRBJ1-1; 11 bases map to TRBD1. Trimming took 3 bases from V and 3 from J; bases not matched to a gene: 6. The germline gives CDR1 MNHNS, CDR2 SASEGT. This CDR3 is built from 16 residues. The CDR3 region has the DNA TGTGCCAGCAGTGAGGCTGGACAGGGGGCCTACACTGAAGCTTTCTTT. The encoded protein is CASSEAGQGAYTEAFF.

Written as DNA, the CDR3 is TGTGCCAGCAGCTCACAGCTCTCTGGAAACACCATATATTTT. Translation: CASSSQLSGNTIYF. The rearrangement joins TRBV11-3 to TRBJ1-3, with unresolved D. CDR1 and CDR2 (germline): SGHNT, YENEEA. V was shortened by 4 bases and J by 0 bases, with 7 bases between the two germline ends. The CDR3 totals 14 residues.

This clone has just a few counts. CDR3 in amino acids: CASSQKSYYEAYGYTF. The DNA of the CDR3 is TGTGCCAGCAGCCAAAAATCATACTATGAGGCCTATGGCTACACCTTC. V gene TRBV3-1 (or the pseudogene TRBV3-2) combines with J gene TRBJ1-2; D call uncertain. The germline CDR1 and CDR2 sequences are LGHDT and YNNKEL (reference sequence). The germline V and J ends were trimmed by 2 bases and 4 bases, with 17 bases remaining between them. The CDR3 is 16 amino acids.

The chain joins TRBV6-6 to TRBJ2-1; the D gene is possibly TRBD2 (5 bases). V dropped 2 bases and J dropped 3 bases, with 8 bases sitting between them. CDR1 MNHNY and CDR2 SVGAGI come from the germline V gene (reference sequence). The CDR3 is made up of 14 amino acids. CDR3 in DNA: TGTGCCAGCAGTTACGAAACTAGCTACAATGAGCAGTTCTTC. Translation: CASSYETSYNEQFF.